This entry is about one T cell receptor (beta chain). Its antigen remains unidentified. Expressed TCRB transcripts were sequenced because the entire RNA isolate underwent reverse transcription. Profiling relied on immunoSEQ multiplex PCR, and the TCRdb table lists in-frame clones only, not all of them. The sample has hundreds of thousands of clones, around a sixth seen once. This record comes from a study of beta chain features in type 1 diabetes. Across the study: Across the samples, about 110,000,000 sorted cells were examined in total. Study conclusions and caveats: All four CD4+ subsets of Type 1 diabetes patients contained TCRB CDR3s that were moderately but significantly shorter. Across patients, naive, central memory and Treg TCRB repertoires exhibited apparently greater similarity than was observed across healthy donors.

This CDR3 spans 15 amino acids. Per germline, CDR1 MNHEY and CDR2 SVGAGI. The J segment lost 2 bases and the V segment lost 2 bases, leaving 6 bases of the junction unmatched. Sorting based on CD45RO/CCR7/CD25/CD127/CD95/CD27 separated CD4+ naive, central memory, regulatory and stem cell-like memory cells. The sample consisted of naive CD4+ T cells from blood. This TCR came from a man between 18 and 29 years old in good health. V gene TRBV6-5 combines with J gene TRBJ2-7; 7 nucleotides match TRBD1. The CDR3 region has the DNA TGTGCCAGCAGTTACACCGGGACAGCGGCCTACGAGCAGTACTTC. Residues: CASSYTGTAAYEQYF.